The 9 T cell receptor beta chains presented below share a single source sample, sequenced in a study of CXCR3-negative and CXCR3-positive naive CD8 T cells. 5' RACE that incorporated UMI labels was used to prepare the TRB cDNA libraries. From the 5' RACE reads, TCRdb lists one entry per CDR3 protein and no DNA. The table lists 35,000 to 45,000 distinct CDR3 sequences. Sequencing was done on a sample of naive CXCR3- CD8+ T cells from blood. Indicated subset: CD45RO-CCR7+CD27+CD95- naive CD8+ T cells lacking CXCR3 (TNR3-). The receptors here all came from a human donor in good health. Some clones in this sample may be carry-over from other donors' samples.

The rearrangement uses TRBV7-6 and TRBJ2-6; the TRBD2 assignment by TCRdb is unverifiable without DNA. The CDR3 is 20 amino acids. The germline CDR1 and CDR2 sequences are SGHVS and FNYEAQ. The CDR3 sequence: CASSLAGLAGTGPGANVLTF.

The J gene is TRBJ2-1, the V gene TRBV7-9; TCRdb reports TRBD2, a call that lacks DNA to check it against. This CDR3 comprises 17 residues. Germline CDR1 and CDR2: SEHNR and FQNEAQ (reference sequence). The CDR3 is CASSSQLAGDPGYEQFF.

J is TRBJ2-1 and V is TRBV3-1; the TCRdb D gene call, TRBD1, has no DNA to confirm it. Germline V gene data show CDR1 as LGHDT and CDR2 as YNNKEL (reference sequence). This CDR3 is 14 amino acids long. The chain's CDR3 is CASSWDQGYNEQFF.

The CDR3 sequence is CASPKPGTGELFF. The rearrangement links TRBV7-6 to TRBJ2-2. This CDR3 has 13 amino acids. Germline CDR1 and CDR2: SGHVS and FNYEAQ.

The rearrangement links TRBV7-9 to TRBJ2-7; TCRdb reports TRBD1, a call that lacks DNA to check it against. Germline CDR1 reads SEHNR; CDR2 reads FQNEAQ (reference sequence). This CDR3 spans 12 amino acids. The chain's CDR3 is CASSPQGAKQNF. Filled out from reference TRBV7-9 and TRBJ2-7, the complete variable domain reads DTGVSQNPRHKITKRGQNVTFRCDPISEHNRLYWYRQTLGQGPEFLTYFQNEAQLEKSRLLSDRFSAERPKGSFSTLEIQRTEQGDSAMYLCASSPQGAKQNFGPGTRLTVT.

The rearrangement uses TRBV7-9 and TRBJ1-1; TCRdb selects TRBD1, and the lack of DNA leaves this call unchecked. The CDR3 runs 16 residues. Germline V gene data show CDR1 as SEHNR and CDR2 as FQNEAQ (reference sequence). CDR3 sequence reads: CASSLVWTDSNTEAFF.

CDR3 residues: CSVEEGQVGTGELFF. This chain connects TRBV29-1 to TRBJ2-2; TCRdb's D call of TRBD2 is untestable without DNA. Germline assignment: CDR1 SQVTM and CDR2 ANQGSEA. The CDR3 length is 15 residues.

V is TRBV18 and J is TRBJ2-4; TCRdb gives TRBD1 as the D gene, but with no DNA this cannot be confirmed. Germline V gene lookup returns CDR1 KGHSH and CDR2 LQKENI. CDR3 length: 14 residues. CDR3 loop: CASSPNRQQNIQYF.

The V gene is TRBV4-3, the J gene TRBJ2-7. Germline V gene lookup returns CDR1 LGHNA and CDR2 YSLEER. CDR3 length: 14 amino acids. CDR3 protein: CASSQDRSYYEQYF.